In its sample, the clone carrying this T cell receptor (beta chain) was seen once. This specimen belongs to a study of blood T cell repertoires in COVID-19. Overall study: The United States, Italy and Spain provided the acute and convalescent COVID-19 samples. From T cells, B-cell-depleted T cells, or PBMCs came the material, which was cDNA or gDNA.

The V segment lost 4 bases and the J segment 4 bases; nucleotides outside the gene matches: 7. CDR3 size: 15 residues. Germline V gene data show CDR1 as LGHDT and CDR2 as YNNKEL (reference sequence). Original handling: Nucleated cell counts were estimated from reference gene primer amplification. Measured with immunoSEQ multiplex PCR; TCRdb has only the in-frame clones, and not every one. The D gene and trimming were derived from the DNA, and the V and J assignments and clone size from that table. The data contain 140,000 to 150,000 clones, around 80% of them seen just once; the ten biggest clones take up 13% to 15%.

The clonotype comes from a human donor with acute or convalescent COVID-19. The donor label of this sample is uncertain. The gene calls are TRBV3-1 (or the pseudogene TRBV3-2) and TRBJ2-1, with TRBD1 matching over 7 bases. The sample was peripheral blood. CDR3 residues: CASSRRTGDYNEQFF. For the CDR3, the DNA is TGTGCCAGCAGCCGGCGGACAGGAGATTACAATGAGCAGTTCTTC.